This TCR beta chain was profiled in a study of cytomegalovirus exposure and HLA in healthy donors. With 60 Vbeta and 13 Jbeta primers, the PCR was carried out. Some clones are missing from TCRdb's copy, which holds only in-frame ones; the method was immunoSEQ multiplex PCR. The sample has some 67,000 clones, approximately 80% seen once. Trimming cost V 4 bases and J 2 bases; bases outside gene matches: 3. Germline CDR1 and CDR2: SGDLS and YYNGEE. The CDR3 extends over 14 amino acids. This sequence was found in a woman aged 25-40 years in good health and CMV-seronegative. The sequenced material came from PBMCs. The chain couples TRBV9 to TRBJ2-7; 10 nucleotides match TRBD2. The CDR3 sequence: CASSSTSGAYEQYF. Here the CDR3 DNA reads TGTGCCAGCAGCTCCACTAGCGGGGCCTACGAGCAGTACTTC.